This TCR beta chain was captured in a study of CD8 T cells in Susac syndrome. The wider study: The Susac syndrome patients were therapy-naive, on corticosteroids, or on intravenous immunoglobulin alone at blood draw.

Sequencing of TCR beta was performed on blood CD8+ and CD4+ T cells. RNA amounts of about 0.5 to 1 ug underwent reverse transcription with random hexamers. TCR beta CDR3 was amplified by immunoSEQ covering 54 Vbeta and 13 Jbeta. TCRdb redid the calling of the immunoSEQ multiplex PCR reads with MiXCR, one entry per CDR3 protein. This sample has under 200,000 distinct CDR3 sequences, with roughly 90% found just once. This clonotype was seen only once. The receptor's source is a human donor with Susac syndrome. The sequenced material came from CD4+ T cells from PBMCs.

Written as DNA, the CDR3 is TGTGCCAGCAGTTTAAGTGGCAGGGGGCGCCCCGGGGAGCTGTTTTTT. Translating it yields CASSLSGRGRPGELFF. The chain links TRBV12-3 or TRBV12-4 to TRBJ2-2; 8 bases fit TRBD1. J gave up 6 bases and V 2 bases, and 8 bases lay outside the gene matches. The CDR3 spans 16 residues.